The clone carrying this T cell receptor (beta chain) was detected a few times. What it binds is unknown. These data originate in a study of CD8 T cells in ankylosing spondylitis. The study, taken as a whole, reports: A motif of fewer than ten highly homologous TCR beta variants was seen as apparently characteristic of ankylosing spondylitis blood. Previously reported in reactive arthritis synovial fluid and blood were some of the motif variants.

The CDR3 is 15 residues long. V was pared by 5 bases and J by 3 bases, with 14 bases between. A single record per CDR3 protein comes from TCRdb applying MiXCR to the 5' RACE reads. Here the sample spans 200,000 to 250,000 distinct CDR3 sequences, around 18% being singletons. The sequence was obtained from a male donor with ankylosing spondylitis. The chain uses TRBV12-3 or TRBV12-4 and TRBJ1-5; possible D gene TRBD1, 5 bases. The sample consisted of blood, either unsorted or a sorted T cell fraction (not recorded which). The CDR3 DNA sequence: TGTGCCAGCAGTCAAATAGGACAAGACAATCAGCCCCAGCATTTT. This sequence encodes CASSQIGQDNQPQHF.